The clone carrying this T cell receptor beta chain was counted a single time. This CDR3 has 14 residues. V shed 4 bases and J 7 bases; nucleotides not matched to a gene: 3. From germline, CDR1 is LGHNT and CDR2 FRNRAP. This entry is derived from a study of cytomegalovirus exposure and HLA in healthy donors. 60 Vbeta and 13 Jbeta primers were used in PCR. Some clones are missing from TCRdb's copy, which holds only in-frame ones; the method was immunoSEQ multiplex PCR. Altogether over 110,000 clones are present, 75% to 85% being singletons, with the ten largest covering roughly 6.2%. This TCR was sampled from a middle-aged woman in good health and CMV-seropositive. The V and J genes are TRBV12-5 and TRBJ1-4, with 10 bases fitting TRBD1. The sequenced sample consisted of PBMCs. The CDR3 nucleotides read TGTGCTAGTGGTTCGGACAGGGGGATTGAAAAACTGTTTTTT. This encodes CASGSDRGIEKLFF.